One sample yielded the 2 T cell receptor beta chains listed below, sequenced in a study of T cell repertoires in cytomegalovirus infection. For these receptors, no antigen is known. TCRdb processed the reads anew with MiXCR; each CDR3 protein has one entry. The repertoire holds about 110,000 distinct CDR3 sequences, with around 40% as singletons. The sample was CD8+ T cells from cultured PBMCs, taken from culture after CMV antigen stimulation. The receptors shown here come from a human donor in good health (CMV status not recorded). Some clones in this sample may be carry-over from other donors' samples.

V is TRBV7-9 and J is TRBJ1-1; 7 nucleotides match TRBD1. Germline V gene data show CDR1 as SEHNR and CDR2 as FQNEAQ (reference sequence). The CDR3 totals 15 residues. After removal of 6 bases from V and 0 bases from J, the junction contained 7 bases not matched to a gene. The CDR3 nucleotides are TGTGCCAGCAGTCAATCGAGGGGGCTGAACACTGAAGCTTTCTTT. Amino acid sequence: CASSQSRGLNTEAFF.

As for this clonotype: A much larger clone lies one base from this, so it may be a read error. The genes are TRBV7-6 and TRBJ1-2; D remains unclear. Germline lookup yields CDR1 SGHVS and CDR2 FNYEAQ. The length of the CDR3 is 14 residues. The CDR3: CASSLEALDYVYTF. CDR3 in DNA: TGTGCCAGCAGCTTAGAGGCCCTGGACTATGTCTACACCTTC.